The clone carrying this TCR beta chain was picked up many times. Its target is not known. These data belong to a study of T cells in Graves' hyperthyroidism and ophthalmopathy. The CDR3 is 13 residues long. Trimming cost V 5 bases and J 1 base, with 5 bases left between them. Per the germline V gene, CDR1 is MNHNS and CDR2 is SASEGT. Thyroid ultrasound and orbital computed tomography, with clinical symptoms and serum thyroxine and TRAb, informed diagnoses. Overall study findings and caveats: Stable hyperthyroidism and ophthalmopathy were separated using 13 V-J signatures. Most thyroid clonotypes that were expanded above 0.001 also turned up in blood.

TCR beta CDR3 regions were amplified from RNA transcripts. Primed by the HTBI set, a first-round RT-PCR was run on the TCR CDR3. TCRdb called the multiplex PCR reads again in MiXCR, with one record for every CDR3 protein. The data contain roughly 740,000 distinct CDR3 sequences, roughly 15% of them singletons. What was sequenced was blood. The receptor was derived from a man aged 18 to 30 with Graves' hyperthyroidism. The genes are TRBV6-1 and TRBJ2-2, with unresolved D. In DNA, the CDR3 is TGTGCCAGCAGTTCCTGGAACACCGGGGAGCTGTTTTTT. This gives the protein CASSSWNTGELFF.